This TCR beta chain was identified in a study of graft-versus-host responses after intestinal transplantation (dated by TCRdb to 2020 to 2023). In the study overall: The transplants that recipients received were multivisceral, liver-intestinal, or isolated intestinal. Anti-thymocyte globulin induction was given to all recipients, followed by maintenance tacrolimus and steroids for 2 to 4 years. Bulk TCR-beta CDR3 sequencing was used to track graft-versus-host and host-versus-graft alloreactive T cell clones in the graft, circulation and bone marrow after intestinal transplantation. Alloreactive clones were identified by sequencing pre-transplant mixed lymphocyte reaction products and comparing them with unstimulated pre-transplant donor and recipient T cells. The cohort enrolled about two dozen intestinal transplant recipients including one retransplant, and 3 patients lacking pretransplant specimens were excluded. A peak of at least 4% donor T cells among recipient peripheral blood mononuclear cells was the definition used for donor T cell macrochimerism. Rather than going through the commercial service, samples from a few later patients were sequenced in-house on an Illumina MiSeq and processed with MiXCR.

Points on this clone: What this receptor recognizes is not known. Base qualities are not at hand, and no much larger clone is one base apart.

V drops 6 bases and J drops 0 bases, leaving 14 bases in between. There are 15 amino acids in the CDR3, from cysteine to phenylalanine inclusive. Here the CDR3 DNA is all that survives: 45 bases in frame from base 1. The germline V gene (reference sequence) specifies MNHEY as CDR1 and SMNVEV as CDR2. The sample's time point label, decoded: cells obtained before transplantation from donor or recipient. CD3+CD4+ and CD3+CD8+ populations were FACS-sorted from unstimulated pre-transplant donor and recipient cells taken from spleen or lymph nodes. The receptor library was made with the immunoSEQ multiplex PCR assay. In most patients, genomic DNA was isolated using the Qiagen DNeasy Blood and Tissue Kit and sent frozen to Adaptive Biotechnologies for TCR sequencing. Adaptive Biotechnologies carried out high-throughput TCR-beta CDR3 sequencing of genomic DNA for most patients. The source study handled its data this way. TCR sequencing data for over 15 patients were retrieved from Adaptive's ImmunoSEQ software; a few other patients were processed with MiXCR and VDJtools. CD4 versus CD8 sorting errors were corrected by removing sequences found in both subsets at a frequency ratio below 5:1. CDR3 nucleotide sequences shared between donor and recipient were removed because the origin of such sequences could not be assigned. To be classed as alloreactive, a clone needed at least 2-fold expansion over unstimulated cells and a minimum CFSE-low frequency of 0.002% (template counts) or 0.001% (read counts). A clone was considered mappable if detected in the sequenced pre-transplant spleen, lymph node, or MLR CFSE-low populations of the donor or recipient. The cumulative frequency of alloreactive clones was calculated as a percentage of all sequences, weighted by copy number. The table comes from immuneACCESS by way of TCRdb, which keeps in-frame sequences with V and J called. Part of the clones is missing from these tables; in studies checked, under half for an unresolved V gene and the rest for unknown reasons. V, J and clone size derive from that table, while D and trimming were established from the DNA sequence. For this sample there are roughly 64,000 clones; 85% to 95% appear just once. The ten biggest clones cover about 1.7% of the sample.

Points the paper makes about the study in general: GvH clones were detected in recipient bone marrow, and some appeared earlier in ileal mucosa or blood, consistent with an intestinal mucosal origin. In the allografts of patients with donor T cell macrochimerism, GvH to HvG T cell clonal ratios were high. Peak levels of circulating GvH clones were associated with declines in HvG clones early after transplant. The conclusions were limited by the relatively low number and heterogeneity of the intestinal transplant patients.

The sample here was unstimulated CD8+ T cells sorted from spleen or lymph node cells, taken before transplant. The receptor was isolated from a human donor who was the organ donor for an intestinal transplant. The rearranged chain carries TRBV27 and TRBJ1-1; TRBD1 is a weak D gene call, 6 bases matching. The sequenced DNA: TGTGCCAGCAGGCACGACAGGTCCATGAACACTGAAGCTTTCTTT. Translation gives CASRHDRSMNTEAFF.